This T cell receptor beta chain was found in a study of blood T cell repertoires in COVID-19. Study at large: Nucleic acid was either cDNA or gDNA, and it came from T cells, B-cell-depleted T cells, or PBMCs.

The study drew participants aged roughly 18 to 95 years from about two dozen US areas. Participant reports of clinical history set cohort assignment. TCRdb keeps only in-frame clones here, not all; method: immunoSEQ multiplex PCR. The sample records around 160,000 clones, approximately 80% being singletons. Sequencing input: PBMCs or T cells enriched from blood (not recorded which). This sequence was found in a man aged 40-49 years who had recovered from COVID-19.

CDR3 protein: CASSFPWSGGLTDTGELFF. The CDR3 DNA reads as TGTGCCAGCAGTTTCCCCTGGAGCGGGGGGCTCACGGACACCGGGGAGCTGTTTTTT. This chain uses TRBV5-8 with TRBJ2-2, with 9 bases identical to TRBD2. This CDR3 spans 19 amino acids. CDR1 is SGHTS, CDR2 YDEGEE, per germline. V was clipped by 5 bases and J by 3 bases; unmatched bases: 17.